The present TCR beta chain was sequenced within a study of T cell responses to AZD1222 COVID-19 vaccine. Libraries were prepared by immunoSEQ multiplex PCR; TCRdb keeps only in-frame clonotypes and omits some of them. The table records about 130,000 clones, about nine tenths of them present only once. The CDR3 spans 15 residues. V was cut by 4 bases and J by 8 bases, with 18 bases left in between. Per the germline V gene, CDR1 is LGHNA and CDR2 is YSLEER. The sample here was peripheral blood, taken on day 0 of AZD1222 vaccination. The chain recombines TRBV4-3 with TRBJ2-1; TRBD1 is a possible D gene (5 bases). This clonotype was obtained from an adult in good health. CDR3 in amino acids: CASSRQGSAVDEQFF. In DNA form, the CDR3 reads TGCGCCAGCAGCCGGCAGGGCAGTGCGGTCGATGAGCAGTTCTTC.